The rows below give T cell receptor beta chains drawn from one sample of a study of shared clonotypes between healthy human individuals. TCRdb's table, derived via immunoSEQ multiplex PCR, lists solely in-frame clones and lacks some. The sample includes about half a million clones, approximately 71% of them seen just once. Sequencing was performed on PBMCs. These receptors all stem from a woman aged 40 to 50 in good health. Some clones in this sample may be carry-over from other donors' samples. Each CDR3 is given with its conserved first and last residue. The D gene is left open where the match is weak. Clone size is given for some rows only: seen once, a few or many times, or a class if the clone is expanded.

.,TRBV7-8,.,TRBJ2-7,CASTAGTAGYEQYF,TGTGCCAGCACCGCCGGGACGGCAGGTTACGAGCAGTACTTC
.,TRBV4-2,TRBD2,TRBJ2-3,CASSQEISGGGPDTQYF,TGTGCCAGCAGCCAAGAGATAAGCGGGGGAGGACCAGATACGCAGTATTTT
.,TRBV29-1,TRBD1,TRBJ2-7,CSVGRGDRGYYEQYF,TGCAGCGTTGGCCGCGGGGACAGGGGGTATTACGAGCAGTACTTC
.,TRBV28,TRBD2,TRBJ2-1,CASSLLASGTYNEQFF,TGTGCCAGCAGTTTACTGGCTAGCGGGACATACAATGAGCAGTTCTTC
few,TRBV7-2,.,TRBJ2-6,CASSLPRRARGANVLTF,TGTGCCAGCAGCTTGCCACGACGGGCTCGCGGGGCCAACGTCCTGACTTTC
many,TRBV6-1,.,TRBJ1-5,CASSDLAGYSNQPQHF,TGTGCCAGCAGTGATTTAGCCGGCTATAGCAATCAGCCCCAGCATTTT
.,TRBV30,.,TRBJ1-1,CAWSVPWKRSSNTEAFF,TGTGCCTGGAGTGTGCCATGGAAACGTAGTTCGAACACTGAAGCTTTCTTT
few,TRBV19,.,TRBJ1-5,CASTPGEYSNQPQHF,TGTGCCAGTACCCCGGGGGAATATAGCAATCAGCCCCAGCATTTT
.,TRBV27,TRBD1,TRBJ2-4,CASSTQTGAGNIQYF,TGTGCCAGCAGTACCCAAACAGGGGCAGGAAACATTCAGTACTTC
.,TRBV28,.,TRBJ2-2,CASSATEDTGELFF,TGTGCCAGCAGTGCAACGGAGGACACCGGGGAGCTGTTTTTT
once,TRBV10-3,.,TRBJ1-1,CAISEWGVNTEAFF,TGTGCCATCAGTGAATGGGGTGTGAACACTGAAGCTTTCTTT
.,TRBV7-9,.,TRBJ1-3,CASSLTGPSGNTIYF,TGTGCCAGCAGCTTAACAGGGCCCTCTGGAAACACCATATATTTT